The subject of this entry is one T cell receptor (beta chain). Its antigen is undetermined. The record originates from a study of beta chain features in type 1 diabetes. As for the study in general: Patients and healthy donors were similar in age, gender and cell yields. Study results and limitations: A closer apparent resemblance between naive, central memory and Treg TCRB repertoires was seen in patients than in healthy donors. cDNA-based reads could over-represent cells with high TCR expression.

Expressed TCRB transcripts were sequenced because the entire RNA isolate underwent reverse transcription. Some clones are missing from TCRdb's copy, which holds only in-frame ones; the method was immunoSEQ multiplex PCR. The repertoire consists of a few hundred thousand clones, with approximately 15% occurring once and the leading ten covering less than 0.04%. CDR1 is MNHEY, CDR2 SVGAGI, per germline. The V gene lost 7 bases and the J gene lost 2 bases, with 11 bases spanning the gap. CDR3 size: 13 residues. The rearrangement uses TRBV6-5 and TRBJ1-2; a weak D match, TRBD1 (5 bases). Sequencing was carried out using naive CD4+ T cells from blood. The sequence came from a man aged 25 to 40 in good health. CDR3 sequence: CASTPGVNYGYTF. In DNA, the CDR3 is TGTGCCAGCACCCCGGGGGTAAACTATGGCTACACCTTC.